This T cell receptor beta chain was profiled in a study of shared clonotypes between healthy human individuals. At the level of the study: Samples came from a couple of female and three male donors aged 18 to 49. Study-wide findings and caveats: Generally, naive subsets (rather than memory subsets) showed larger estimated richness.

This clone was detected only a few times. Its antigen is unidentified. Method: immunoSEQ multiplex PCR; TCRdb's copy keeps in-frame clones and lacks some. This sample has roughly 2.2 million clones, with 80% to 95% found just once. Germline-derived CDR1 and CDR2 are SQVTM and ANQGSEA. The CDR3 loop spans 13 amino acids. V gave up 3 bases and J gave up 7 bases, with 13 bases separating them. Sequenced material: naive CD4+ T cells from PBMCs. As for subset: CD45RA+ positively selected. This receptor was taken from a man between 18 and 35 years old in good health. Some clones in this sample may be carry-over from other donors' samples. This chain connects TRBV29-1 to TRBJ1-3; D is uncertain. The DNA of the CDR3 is TGCAGCGTTGAGAAGGGTGTGGGGAACACCATATATTTT. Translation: CSVEKGVGNTIYF. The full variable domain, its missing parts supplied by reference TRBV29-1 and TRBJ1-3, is SAVISQKPSRDICQRGTSLTIQCQVDSQVTMMFWYRQQPGQSLTLIATANQGSEATYESGFVIDKFPISRPNLTFSTLTVSNMSPEDSSIYLCSVEKGVGNTIYFGEGSWLTVV.